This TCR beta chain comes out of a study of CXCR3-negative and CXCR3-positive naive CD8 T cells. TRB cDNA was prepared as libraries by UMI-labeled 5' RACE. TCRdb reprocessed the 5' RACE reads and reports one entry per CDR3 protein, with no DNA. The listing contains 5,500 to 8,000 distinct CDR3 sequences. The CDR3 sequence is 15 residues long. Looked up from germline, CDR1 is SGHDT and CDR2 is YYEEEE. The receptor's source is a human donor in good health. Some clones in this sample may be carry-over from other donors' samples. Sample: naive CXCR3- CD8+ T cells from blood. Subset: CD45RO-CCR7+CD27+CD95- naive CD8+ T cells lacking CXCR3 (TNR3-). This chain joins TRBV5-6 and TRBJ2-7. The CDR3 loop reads CASSLVLAVTYEQYF.